A single sample is the source of the 20 T cell receptor beta chains below, sequenced in a study of naive and memory T cell subsets. The beta constant-region primer was an equimolar mix of two oligonucleotides covering TRBC1 and TRBC2. Ligated cDNA was amplified by four rounds of PCR with nested alpha and beta constant-region primers and SP2. TCRdb redid the calling of the UMI-ligation and nested PCR reads with MiXCR, one entry per CDR3 protein. The data show 95,000 to 150,000 distinct CDR3 sequences, roughly 32% seen once. What was sequenced was central memory CD4+ T cells from blood. All receptors derive from a human donor in good health.

The chain carries TRBV9 and TRBJ2-6, with 8 bases lining up with TRBD2. CDR1 and CDR2 from the germline V gene are SGDLS and YYNGEE. V shed 3 bases, J shed 0 bases, and the junction held 5 bases outside the gene matches. This CDR3 has 17 residues. The CDR3 bases are TGTGCCAGCAGCGCCAGCGGGAGATTCTCTGGGGCCAACGTCCTGACTTTC. Its translation is CASSASGRFSGANVLTF.

The table lists this clonotype with a few counts. The gene calls are TRBV28 and TRBJ2-7; D might be TRBD1 or TRBD2, each matching 5 bases. Trimming took 4 bases from V and 0 from J, leaving 16 bases between them. The CDR3 runs 16 residues. Germline loops: CDR1 MDHEN, CDR2 SYDVKM. CDR3 nucleotide sequence: TGTGCCAGCAGTTACGGCGGCCGGGGCCACTCCTACGAGCAGTACTTC. Residues: CASSYGGRGHSYEQYF.

Remarks on this clonotype: Mismatch with germline at one junction end may stem from a read error. This rearrangement joins TRBV6-1 to TRBJ1-1; 8 positions match TRBD1. This CDR3 is built from 14 residues. Germline V gives CDR1 MNHNS, CDR2 SASEGT. This chain's CDR3 is CASGDRGMSTEAFF. Written as DNA, the CDR3 is TGTGCCAGCGGTGACAGGGGAATGAGCACTGAAGCTTTCTTT.

This clonotype was seen a few times. The CDR3 here is CASSRQGYDNEQFF. As DNA, the CDR3 is TGTGCCAGCAGTAGACAGGGGTACGACAATGAGCAGTTCTTC. This chain joins TRBV6-1 and TRBJ2-1; 8 nucleotides line up with TRBD1. The V gene end was trimmed by 5 bases and the J gene end by 5 bases; junction bases not matched to a gene: 5. This CDR3 is built from 14 residues. CDR1 and CDR2 from the germline V gene are MNHNS and SASEGT.

This clonotype was picked up a small number of times. The genes are TRBV20-1 and TRBJ1-1, with D perhaps matching TRBD1 (5 bases). Trimming took off 7 bases at V and 6 bases at J, with 18 bases between the two ends. Germline CDR1 and CDR2: DFQATT and SNEGSKA (reference sequence). CDR3 length equals 13 residues. The CDR3 coding sequence is TGCAGTGGAAACGGACAAGGCGGATCTGAAGCTTTCTTT. Encoded protein: CSGNGQGGSEAFF.

The V and J genes are TRBV20-1 and TRBJ2-7, with 7 bases lining up with TRBD2. The CDR3 has 12 amino acids. From germline, CDR1 is DFQATT and CDR2 SNEGSKA (reference sequence). J was trimmed by 5 bases and V by 5 bases; bases with no gene match: 6. DNA of the CDR3: TGCAGTGCTCAGAGCGGGACCCACGAGCAGTACTTC. Protein sequence: CSAQSGTHEQYF.

The sample holds a few counts of this clonotype. This chain uses TRBV20-1 with TRBJ2-1; 9 nucleotides line up with TRBD2. CDR1 DFQATT and CDR2 SNEGSKA come from the germline V gene (reference sequence). V lost 4 bases to trimming and J lost 5 bases; unmatched junction nucleotides: 6. CDR3 length: 14 residues. CDR3 region: CSAMKREAHNEQFF. The CDR3 DNA reads as TGCAGTGCTATGAAGCGGGAGGCTCACAATGAGCAGTTCTTC.

The chain employs TRBV19 and TRBJ1-5; 9 bases are a match to TRBD1. The germline CDR1 and CDR2 sequences are LNHDA and SQIVND (reference sequence). V shed 3 bases and J 4 bases; nucleotides not matched to a gene: 4. The CDR3 is 15 residues long. The chain's CDR3 is CASSIGQGWNQPQHF. CDR3 in DNA: TGTGCCAGTAGTATCGGACAGGGGTGGAATCAGCCCCAGCATTTT.

This clonotype was found a few times. The chain carries TRBV20-1 and TRBJ1-2, with TRBD1 matching over 12 bases. The J segment lost 8 bases and the V segment lost 1 base, leaving 11 bases of the junction unmatched. Germline CDR1 reads DFQATT; CDR2 reads SNEGSKA (reference sequence). The CDR3 runs 16 residues. In DNA, the CDR3 is TGCAGTGCTAGAGCGGGACAGGGGGCTTCTTTCGGCGGCTACACCTTC. Encoded protein: CSARAGQGASFGGYTF.

A remark on this clonotype: This may come from a read error, since a much larger clone is one base off. The chain employs TRBV20-1 and TRBJ1-5, with 8 bases identical to TRBD1. Germline-derived CDR1 and CDR2 are DFQATT and SNEGSKA (reference sequence). CDR3 size: 15 residues. V was clipped by 6 bases and J by 5 bases; unmatched bases: 12. DNA of the CDR3: TGCAGTGCCAGTACCGAGACAGGGGAGTATCAGCCCCAGCATTTT. It codes for CSASTETGEYQPQHF.

V is TRBV6-5 and J is TRBJ1-6; D possibly corresponds to TRBD1 (5 bases). The germline V gene has CDR1 MNHEY and CDR2 SVGAGI. The CDR3 contains 16 residues. V lost 7 bases and J 0 bases, leaving 13 bases between the germline ends. The CDR3 nucleotides read TGTGCCAGCAACATACAGGAAAGCTCCTATAATTCACCCCTCCACTTT. Its protein is CASNIQESSYNSPLHF.

This clonotype occurred a few times. The chain joins TRBV20-1 to TRBJ1-1; tentatively, D is TRBD1 (6 bases). Trimming left V 5 bases short and J 5 bases short, with 18 bases between. Germline loops: CDR1 DFQATT, CDR2 SNEGSKA (reference sequence). There are 14 residues in the CDR3. The CDR3 loop is CSAPGGNRVTEAFF. The CDR3 DNA follows: TGCAGTGCTCCTGGTGGTAACAGGGTAACTGAAGCTTTCTTT.

There are a few counts of this clonotype. This chain joins TRBV7-9 and TRBJ2-1, with TRBD2 matching 9 bases. The ends lost 2 bases at V and 6 bases at J; junction bases unmatched: 2. The germline V gene encodes CDR1 SEHNR and CDR2 FQNEAQ (reference sequence). This CDR3 is 14 amino acids long. CDR3 in amino acids: CASSLQTSGNEQFF. CDR3 nucleotide sequence: TGTGCCAGCAGCTTACAGACTAGCGGCAATGAGCAGTTCTTC.

This clonotype was picked up a small number of times. The rearrangement uses TRBV2 and TRBJ2-1; tentative D call: TRBD2 (6 bases). This CDR3 region has 15 residues. The ends were cut back, 6 bases at V and 4 bases at J, with 16 bases in the middle. Germline values: CDR1 SNHLY, CDR2 FYNNEI. This CDR3 is CASSSLAELYNEQFF. The CDR3 DNA sequence: TGTGCCAGCAGCTCCTTAGCGGAACTATACAATGAGCAGTTCTTC.

The chain employs TRBV6-5 and TRBJ2-7; D might be TRBD1 or TRBD2, each matching 5 bases. Looked up from germline, CDR1 is MNHEY and CDR2 is SVGAGI. Trimming shortened V by 7 bases and J by 6 bases, and 16 bases separated the two germline ends. This CDR3 has 13 amino acids. CDR3: CASTQMGRFEQYF. The CDR3 region has the DNA TGTGCCAGCACCCAGATGGGACGTTTCGAGCAGTACTTC.

This CDR3 is CATDQFGTQYF. The CDR3 DNA sequence: TGTGCCACCGATCAGTTCGGGACCCAGTACTTC. V is TRBV6-1 and J is TRBJ2-5; D ambiguous. Germline CDR1 and CDR2: MNHNS and SASEGT. V lost 10 bases and J lost 7, with 13 bases in between. The CDR3 runs 11 residues.

This clonotype was counted only a few times. V gene TRBV30 combines with J gene TRBJ2-7, with D perhaps TRBD1 (6 bases). Germline V gives CDR1 GTSNPN, CDR2 SVGIG (reference sequence). V shed 3 bases and J shed 3 bases, with 15 bases lying between them. CDR3 length: 14 residues. The CDR3 is CAWSEQGFVYEQYF. As DNA, the CDR3 is TGTGCCTGGAGCGAACAGGGATTCGTCTACGAGCAGTACTTC.

This rearrangement joins TRBV3-1 to TRBJ2-1, with D perhaps assigned TRBD1 or TRBD2 (5 bases each). CDR3 length: 20 residues. Germline V gives CDR1 LGHDT, CDR2 YNNKEL (reference sequence). The V and J ends lost 3 bases and 0 bases respectively, with 24 bases between them. The CDR3 DNA sequence: TGTGCCAGCAGCCAGAAAAACTTGGGGACCATCCGGAGCTCCTACAATGAGCAGTTCTTC. This gives the protein CASSQKNLGTIRSSYNEQFF.

This rearrangement joins TRBV20-1 to TRBJ2-5; 9 bases fit TRBD1. V shed 8 bases and J 4 bases; nucleotides not matched to a gene: 8. The CDR3 is 13 residues long. The germline gives CDR1 DFQATT, CDR2 SNEGSKA (reference sequence). The CDR3 DNA is TGCAGTTCACATGTGGACAGGGGAGAGACCCAGTACTTC. This translates into CSSHVDRGETQYF.

This clonotype was detected only a few times. The gene calls are TRBV28 and TRBJ1-2; D ambiguous. Between the trimmed V and J ends, which lost 6 bases and 4 bases, there was a span of 6 bases. This CDR3 has 11 residues. The germline V gene has CDR1 MDHEN and CDR2 SYDVKM. The CDR3: CASRGFYGYTF. The CDR3 DNA follows: TGTGCCAGCAGAGGGTTCTATGGCTACACCTTC.